This TCR beta chain was sequenced during a study of post-analysis software for immune sequencing data. Unique molecular identifiers had been added to the TCR beta cDNA libraries. TCRdb independently ran MiXCR on the PCR reads; one entry per CDR3 protein. The sample contains 750,000 to 950,000 distinct CDR3 sequences, around 42% of which appear only once. CDR3 length equals 14 residues. The V gene's germline CDR1 is SGHTA and CDR2 FQGNSA. Comments on this clonotype: Its antigen is unknown.

Regarding the study as a whole: Under the F measure, samples that were prepared in one batch clustered strongly together. Five TRBV segments, including TRBV5-6, TRBV5-1 and TRBV20-1, were more frequent in patients than controls. There was significantly lower normalized Chao1 diversity in multiple sclerosis patients than in controls.

The sample was blood. The rearrangement links TRBV7-2 to TRBJ2-4, with D perhaps matching TRBD2 (5 bases). The J call may be wrong; the DNA end is better matched by TRBJ2-7. This receptor was identified in a girl between 10 and 17 years old with multiple sclerosis. The CDR3 DNA is TGTGCCAGCAGAAACTCCCGGGAAAGTTACGAGCAGTACTTC. As protein: CASRNSRESYEQYF.